This T cell receptor beta chain was documented in a study of blood T cell repertoires in COVID-19. Study as a whole: The study drew acute and convalescent COVID-19 samples from the United States, Italy and Spain.

Original processing methods: Estimation of nucleated cell counts was performed using reference gene primer amplification. TCRdb's copy holds only in-frame clones and misses some; the assay was immunoSEQ multiplex PCR. The V and J calls and clone size come from that table; D and trimming were worked out from the DNA. Of a few hundred thousand clones listed, approximately 88% are singletons. This clone was seen a few times. Other DNA sequences in the sample encode the same CDR3. The length of the CDR3 is 13 residues. V was trimmed by 6 bases and J by 1 base, leaving 9 bases between them. Germline V gene lookup returns CDR1 KGHSH and CDR2 LQKENI. Seattle participants joined during active infection and were tracked over time.

The chain joins TRBV18 to TRBJ1-1; D possibly corresponds to TRBD1 (6 bases). What was sequenced was peripheral blood. The sequence came from a woman aged 50 to 65 with COVID-19, enrolled during active disease. DNA for the CDR3: TGTGCCAGCTCCCAGGGACAGAACACTGAAGCTTTCTTT. Its protein is CASSQGQNTEAFF.